This TCR beta chain was captured by sequencing in a study of Graves' ophthalmopathy and Graves' hyperthyroidism. The authors amplified TCR beta CDR3 regions from RNA transcripts. After a first-round RT-PCR with HTBI primers, a second-round multiplex PCR was run. One entry per CDR3 protein results from TCRdb running MiXCR on the multiplex PCR reads. The sample includes some 750,000 distinct CDR3 sequences, approximately 40% of them seen just once. Study-wide points: Most thyroid-expanded clonotypes exceeding 0.001 frequency were also found in blood.

Concerning this clonotype: Its antigen remains unknown.

Moderately to severely active ophthalmopathy under 3 months, CAS at least 3, NOSPECS at least 4. The CDR3 has 17 amino acids. The germline V gene encodes CDR1 MNHEY and CDR2 SVGEGT. This rearrangement joins TRBV6-2 or TRBV6-3 to TRBJ2-7; 11 nucleotides line up with TRBD2. The J call is uncertain, as TRBJ2-5 better fits the DNA end. The sample comprised peripheral blood. The TCR comes from an adult man with Graves' ophthalmopathy. CDR3 protein: CASSYSKGLAELETQYF. CDR3 sequence (DNA): TGTGCCAGCAGTTACTCGAAGGGACTAGCGGAGTTGGAGACCCAGTACTTC.